This entry features one TCR beta chain sequence. As handled by the study authors: Reference gene primer amplification in the assay estimated nucleated cell counts. Produced via immunoSEQ multiplex PCR; TCRdb's table is partial and in-frame only. The DNA gave D and trimming, while V, J and clone size come from that table. Of roughly 280,000 clones in the sample, around 87% are singletons; the top ten hold 2.2%. The data derive from a study of blood T cell repertoires in COVID-19. As for the study in general: Researchers got acute and convalescent COVID-19 samples from the United States, Italy and Spain. T cells, B-cell-depleted T cells, or PBMCs supplied cDNA or gDNA.

V dropped 3 bases and J dropped 4 bases, with 11 bases sitting between them. This CDR3 region has 13 residues. Germline V gene lookup returns CDR1 SGDLS and CDR2 YYNGEE. Sequenced sample: peripheral blood. This chain links TRBV9 with TRBJ2-7, with D possibly matching TRBD1 (6 bases). The TCR originated in a woman aged 50 to 60 who had recovered from COVID-19. The chain's CDR3 is CASSAGGRYEQYF. The CDR3 DNA follows: TGTGCCAGCAGCGCTGGGGGCAGATACGAGCAGTACTTC.